This TCR beta chain is from a study of cytomegalovirus exposure and HLA in healthy donors. Germline V gene sequence: CDR1 ENHRY, CDR2 SYGVKD. J was trimmed by 0 bases and V by 0 bases; bases with no gene match: 8. The CDR3 runs to 17 residues. Concerning this clone: Antigen specificity is unknown.

Measured with immunoSEQ multiplex PCR; TCRdb has only the in-frame clones, and not every one. Counted here are about 220,000 clones, approximately 88% occurring once; the ten biggest clones make up over 13%. The donors belonged to the roughly 130-subject validation cohort, separate from the roughly 600-subject first cohort. Overall study findings and caveats: Specificity for CMV antigens was confirmed in vitro for a few of the CMV-associated chains. The study put 150 or so TCR beta chains on its list as cytomegalovirus-associated.

Specimen: PBMCs. The receptor was derived from a woman between 25 and 40 years old in good health and CMV-seropositive. This chain connects TRBV10-3 to TRBJ2-7; TRBD1 matches at 7 bases. The DNA for the CDR3 is TGTGCCATCAGTGAGTCAAGTGAGACAGGGAGCTCCTACGAGCAGTACTTC. The encoded protein is CAISESSETGSSYEQYF.